These 16 T cell receptor beta chains share one sample of origin, sequenced in a study of spatial heterogeneity in lung cancer. Time point of the sample: blood at routine non-recurrence follow-up after resection. TCRdb reanalysed the 5' RACE reads using MiXCR and keeps one entry per CDR3 protein. The table has under 150,000 distinct CDR3 sequences, 11% seen once. The sample in question was PBMCs, obtained at follow-up. These TCRs come from a female donor with early-stage non-small cell lung cancer.

This rearrangement joins TRBV18 to TRBJ2-2, with D perhaps TRBD1 (6 bases). V was trimmed by 6 bases and J by 0 bases, leaving 11 bases between them. The germline gives CDR1 KGHSH, CDR2 LQKENI. The CDR3 has 15 residues. The DNA for the CDR3 is TGTGCCAGCTCCCCCGGACAGACGAACACCGGGGAGCTGTTTTTT. It is translated as CASSPGQTNTGELFF.

In this sample, this clonotype turned up a few times. This chain uses TRBV7-9 with TRBJ2-1; possibly TRBD2 for D (6 bases). The germline V and J ends were trimmed by 1 base and 6 bases, with 10 bases remaining between them. The CDR3 is 14 amino acids. The germline CDR1 and CDR2 sequences are SEHNR and FQNEAQ (reference sequence). The CDR3 reads CASSLVVSGNEQFF. The CDR3 DNA reads as TGTGCCAGCAGCTTAGTGGTTAGCGGCAATGAGCAGTTCTTC.

There are many counts of this clonotype. The chain links TRBV18 to TRBJ2-3; D remains ambiguous. The CDR3 totals 15 residues. Trimming left V 1 base short and J 2 bases short, with 10 bases between. Germline CDR1 KGHSH, CDR2 LQKENI. The CDR3 sequence: CASSPRLGVTDTQYF. CDR3 nucleotides: TGTGCCAGCTCACCACGACTGGGTGTCACAGATACGCAGTATTTT.

The J gene is TRBJ1-5, the V gene TRBV19, with TRBD1 matching over 8 bases. The CDR3 runs 15 residues. Germline V gene lookup returns CDR1 LNHDA and CDR2 SQIVND (reference sequence). After removal of 5 bases from V and 9 bases from J, the junction contained 12 bases not matched to a gene. The CDR3 loop reads CASSLTGDWLGPQHF. Here the CDR3 DNA reads TGTGCCAGTAGTCTGACAGGGGACTGGCTGGGGCCCCAGCATTTT. Drawing the rest from reference TRBV19 and TRBJ1-5, the complete variable domain is DGGITQSPKYLFRKEGQNVTLSCEQNLNHDAMYWYRQDPGQGLRLIYYSQIVNDFQKGDIAEGYSVSREKKESFPLTVTSAQKNPTAFYLCASSLTGDWLGPQHFGDGTRLSIL.

The V call is TRBV27, the J call TRBJ2-3; tentatively, D is TRBD2 (6 bases). The CDR3 consists of 14 residues. Germline V CDR1 and CDR2: MNHEY, SMNVEV (reference sequence). With 3 bases removed from V and 2 bases from J, the gap between germline ends came to 9 bases. The CDR3 region is CASSFRENTDTQYF. The CDR3 DNA reads TGTGCCAGCAGTTTCCGGGAGAACACAGATACGCAGTATTTT.

The rearrangement uses TRBV6-2 or TRBV6-3 and TRBJ1-5; D is unclear. The CDR3 is 15 residues long. Per germline, CDR1 MNHEY and CDR2 SVGEGT. Deletions cut 6 bases from V and 2 bases from J, with 14 bases between. The CDR3 region is CASSMRVGGNQPQHF. The CDR3 DNA sequence: TGTGCCAGCAGCATGAGGGTGGGCGGCAATCAGCCCCAGCATTTT.

Only a few counts were recorded for this clonotype. The chain uses TRBV7-9 and TRBJ1-4, with TRBD1 identical over 7 bases. V lost 6 bases and J lost 7; bases outside the gene matches: 8. The CDR3 extends over 14 amino acids. Germline-derived CDR1 and CDR2 are SEHNR and FQNEAQ (reference sequence). The CDR3 loop is CASSFQGGAEKLFF. CDR3 DNA sequence: TGTGCCAGCAGTTTCCAGGGGGGAGCTGAAAAACTGTTTTTT.

This clonotype was detected only a few times. The chain recombines TRBV7-2 with TRBJ1-3; D unclear. The CDR3 has 14 residues. The V end was cut by 5 bases, the J end by 0 bases, with 8 bases between. Germline V CDR1 and CDR2: SGHTA, FQGNSA. The CDR3 nucleotides read TGTGCCAGCAGCCCTTGGGACTCTGGAAACACCATATATTTT. Translated, it gives CASSPWDSGNTIYF.

This clonotype was picked up many times. The chain is built from TRBV7-8 and TRBJ2-7; 11 bases match TRBD1. CDR1 is SGHVS, CDR2 FQNEAQ, per germline. The J segment lost 3 bases and the V segment lost 1 base, leaving 2 bases of the junction unmatched. This CDR3 contains 15 residues. In DNA, the CDR3 is TGTGCCAGCAGCTTAGGTGGGACAGGGGGCTACGAGCAGTACTTC. Protein sequence: CASSLGGTGGYEQYF.

A few counts support this clonotype. The chain joins TRBV20-1 to TRBJ2-2; perhaps TRBD1 as D (6 bases). Looked up from germline, CDR1 is DFQATT and CDR2 is SNEGSKA (reference sequence). Trimming removed 6 bases at V and 0 bases at J, with 14 bases between. This CDR3 contains 15 residues. Here the CDR3 DNA reads TGCAGTGCGCGGCCGGGACAAACGAACACCGGGGAGCTGTTTTTT. This translates into CSARPGQTNTGELFF.

CDR3 nucleotides: TGCGCCAGCAGTGAGTCGCAAAAGGACAGAAAAAATCAGCCCCAGCATTTT. Residues: CASSESQKDRKNQPQHF. This chain joins TRBV10-2 and TRBJ1-5; possible D gene TRBD1, 6 bases. Germline loops: CDR1 WSHSY, CDR2 SAAADI. The germline V and J ends were trimmed by 0 bases and 4 bases, with 16 bases remaining between them. The length of the CDR3 is 17 residues.

This clonotype was detected only a few times. The V call is TRBV20-1, the J call TRBJ2-3; no clear D gene. Trimming removed 6 bases at V and 2 bases at J, with 3 bases between. This CDR3 comprises 10 residues. The germline V gene has CDR1 DFQATT and CDR2 SNEGSKA (reference sequence). DNA of the CDR3: TGCAGTGCCGTCACAGATACGCAGTATTTT. The encoded protein is CSAVTDTQYF.

Many counts were recorded for this clonotype. This chain uses TRBV6-2 or TRBV6-3 with TRBJ1-4; D uncertain. V was trimmed by 5 bases and J by 1 base, leaving 14 bases between them. The CDR3 contains 16 residues. Germline V lookup: CDR1 MNHEY, CDR2 SVGEGT. The CDR3 sequence is CASSRTTAGTNEKLFF. The CDR3 DNA follows: TGTGCCAGCAGTCGGACCACCGCAGGAACTAATGAAAAACTGTTTTTT.

This clonotype showed up many times. The V gene is TRBV10-3, the J gene TRBJ1-1, with no clear D. The V gene's germline CDR1 is ENHRY and CDR2 SYGVKD. V lost 2 bases to trimming and J lost 7 bases, with 14 bases between them. CDR3 length: 14 amino acids. This CDR3 reads CAISENGPTGEAFF. CDR3 sequence (DNA): TGTGCCATCAGTGAGAACGGACCCACCGGTGAAGCTTTCTTT.

This clonotype has at least ten counts. The gene calls are TRBV28 and TRBJ1-1, with a tentative D call TRBD1 (5 bases). CDR1 MDHEN and CDR2 SYDVKM come from the germline V gene. The V gene lost 2 bases and the J gene lost 8 bases, with 9 bases spanning the gap. The CDR3 spans 12 residues. The CDR3 DNA reads TGTGCCAGCAGTTTAAGTGGGGCCGAAGCTTTCTTT. It specifies CASSLSGAEAFF.

V usage is TRBV7-2 and J usage is TRBJ2-4; 9 bases are a match to TRBD1. The CDR3 has 16 residues. The V and J ends lost 5 bases and 3 bases, in that order; junction bases with no gene match: 8. Germline CDR1 and CDR2: SGHTA and FQGNSA. The CDR3 region is CASSRRWTGDKNIQYF. CDR3 coding DNA: TGTGCCAGCAGCCGCCGGTGGACAGGGGACAAAAACATTCAGTACTTC.